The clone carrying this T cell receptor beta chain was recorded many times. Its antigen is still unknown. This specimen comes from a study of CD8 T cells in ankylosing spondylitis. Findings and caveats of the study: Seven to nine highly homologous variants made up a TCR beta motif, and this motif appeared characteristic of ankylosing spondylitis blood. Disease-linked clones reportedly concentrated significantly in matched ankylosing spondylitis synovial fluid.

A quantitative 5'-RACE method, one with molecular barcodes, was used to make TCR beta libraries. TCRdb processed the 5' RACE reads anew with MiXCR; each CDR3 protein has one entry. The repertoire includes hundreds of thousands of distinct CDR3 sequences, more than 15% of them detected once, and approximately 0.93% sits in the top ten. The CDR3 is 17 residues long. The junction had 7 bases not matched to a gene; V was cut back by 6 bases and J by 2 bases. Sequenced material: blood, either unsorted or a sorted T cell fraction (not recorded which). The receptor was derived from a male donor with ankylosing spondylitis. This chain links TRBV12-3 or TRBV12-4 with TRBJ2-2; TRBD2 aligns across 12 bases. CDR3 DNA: TGTGCCAGCAGGGACGGACTAGCGGGAAAAAACACCGGGGAGCTGTTTTTT. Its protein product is CASRDGLAGKNTGELFF.